This TCR beta chain was identified during a study of radiation and T cells in renal cell carcinoma (dated by TCRdb to about 2020). Study-level background: The samples were drawn from a clinical trial, where primary renal cell carcinomas were treated with 15 Gy of stereotactic body radiation therapy and then removed by nephrectomy 4 weeks afterward. In total, 50 or so samples underwent TCR beta sequencing: some 25 tumors plus 27 peripheral blood samples. Across all 53 samples, 4 million to 5 million unique CDR3 nucleotide sequences encoding about 2.4 million unique CDR3 amino acid sequences were identified. Study-wide conclusions, independent of this receptor: Tracking of blood repertoire dynamics stopped at around 4 weeks after treatment, with no follow-up past that point. An increase in top tumor clonotypes in blood was observed from baseline to 2 weeks post-radiation, followed by contraction by 4 weeks, which was taken to suggest transient expansion of tumor-resident clones. Effects of radiation dose or scheduling on the TCR repertoire could not be addressed with the single-armed trial design. Because pretreatment tumor biopsies were not available, the baseline intratumoral presence of clonotypes could not be determined.

Following the manufacturer's recommendations, the immunoSEQ kit was used to generate TCR beta libraries from genomic DNA. To prepare libraries, a first multiplex PCR with proprietary primers was run, followed by a second PCR that added unique barcodes, and a bead cleanup was done after each round. Each sample batch included a kit-provided positive control reaction and a negative control reaction. The final libraries were assessed on an Agilent 4200 TapeStation D1000 ScreenTape, pooled by volume, and quantified by qPCR. Sequencing was performed on an Illumina NextSeq500 using a MidOutput 150-cycle cartridge, with 156 Read1 cycles, 15 Index1 cycles, and the kit custom primers. The pooled library was loaded at roughly 1 pM with a roughly 22% PhiX control spike-in. The paper's data handling went like this. The vendor-processed data were analyzed in R, and a clonotype was defined as all T cells that share the same CDR3 nucleotide sequence. In the clone abundance analyses, frequencies in each sample were normalized to that sample's 10,000 most abundant clones. Before analysis, public T cell clones were removed, and these numbered fewer than six per sample on average. Tumor-enriched clonotypes and baseline blood-enriched clonotypes were defined as those with an abundance difference of at least 32-fold between compartments. A beta-binomial differential abundance model was used to identify clonotypes that were expanded or contracted between blood time points. The Baroni-Urbani and Buser coefficient was used to measure tumor-blood repertoire similarity, and groups were compared with two-tailed Wilcoxon tests in R. The table was pulled from immuneACCESS by TCRdb, which kept in-frame rearrangements only. Such tables lose some clones; where checked, under half of the loss comes from unresolved V genes, and the rest has no known cause. V and J calls and clone size are copied from that table; D and trimming were computed from the DNA. The table for this sample lists 110,000 to 150,000 clones; about 88% of them were counted only once. The top ten constitute 12% of the sample.

A note on this clone: There is no known antigen for this receptor. It has no much larger one-base neighbor in the sample; base qualities were not kept.

Taken from the germline V gene, the CDR1 and CDR2 loops are SGHDT and YYEEEE. From cysteine to phenylalanine, the CDR3 is 15 amino acids long. Only the CDR3 DNA stays, 45 bases, in frame from base 1. V gives up 0 bases and J gives up 0 bases, and the segment between their germline ends measures 10 bases. This sample's time point label indicates: baseline pretreatment blood. The sample's treatment or condition label is to be understood as: 15 Gy SBRT to primary tumor, nephrectomy 4 weeks later. To follow tumor-enriched clonotypes, peripheral blood was collected serially from radiation-treated patients at baseline and again at 2 weeks and 4 weeks after SBRT. Renal cell carcinoma with clear cell pathology was present in all patients. The QIAamp DNA Blood Mini Kit (Qiagen) was used to prepare genomic DNA for TCR sequencing. Only samples passing all quality control checks were included in the analyses.

This TCR was sampled from a woman aged 45-65 years with renal cell carcinoma. The V and J genes are TRBV5-6 and TRBJ2-7; a weak D assignment points to TRBD1 (7 bases agree). This sample comprised blood, obtained from a patient whose treatment included radiotherapy and nephrectomy. The sequenced DNA is TGTGCCAGCAGCTTGGCCCAGGGGGGCTCCTACGAGCAGTACTTC. Its coded protein is CASSLAQGGSYEQYF.